A selection of T cell receptor beta chains follows, all from one sample in a study of a mutant IDH1 vaccine in newly diagnosed glioma. No antigen has been assigned to these receptors. TCRdb keeps only in-frame clones here, not all; method: immunoSEQ multiplex PCR. The table lists tens of thousands of clones, around 83% of them singletons. The sample was PBMCs, taken from a glioma patient whose treatment included an IDH1 peptide vaccine. All receptors come from a man aged 30 to 45 with glioma. CDR3s include the opening cysteine and the closing phenylalanine or tryptophan. D genes are given only for firm matches. A clone size is listed for some rows: how often the clone was seen (once, few, many), or a class if it is expanded.

d_call	j_call	clone_size	v_call	cdr3_nt	cdr3_aa
.	TRBJ1-1	.	TRBV11-2	TGTGCCAGCAGCCAAATTAGGGACACTGAAGCTTTCTTT	CASSQIRDTEAFF
TRBD1	TRBJ1-1	.	TRBV5-6	TGTGCCAGCAGCTTCAGGGGGCGCGGAGCTTTCTTT	CASSFRGRGAFF
TRBD1	TRBJ1-5	.	TRBV5-8	TGTGCCAGCAGCCCTAGACAGGGGGCTAATCAGCCCCAGCATTTT	CASSPRQGANQPQHF
TRBD1	TRBJ1-2	.	TRBV6-5	TGTGCCAGCAGTTCGGGGACAGGGCGAGGCTACACCTTC	CASSSGTGRGYTF
TRBD1	TRBJ1-2	.	TRBV4-2	TGTGCCAGCAGCCAAGAAGACAGGGTCTATGGCTACACCTTC	CASSQEDRVYGYTF
.	TRBJ2-2	.	TRBV6-1	TGTGCCAGCAGGCACCCCGGGGAGCTGTTTTTT	CASRHPGELFF
.	TRBJ2-3	.	TRBV6-4	TGTGCCAGCAGTGACTCTGGCCTCCCCACAGATACGCAGTATTTT	CASSDSGLPTDTQYF
.	TRBJ2-5	.	TRBV28	TGTGCCAGCAGAGGACTACGTTACGGCGAGACCCAGTACTTC	CASRGLRYGETQYF
TRBD1	TRBJ2-1	.	TRBV2	TGTGCCAGCAGTATAAGACAGGGAAGAGACAATGAGCAGTTCTTC	CASSIRQGRDNEQFF
TRBD1	TRBJ2-7	.	TRBV13	TGTGCCAGCAGCTTACGGACCTCCGGGACAGGGGGCAACGAGCAGTACTTC	CASSLRTSGTGGNEQYF
.	TRBJ1-2	.	TRBV5-1	TGCGCCAGCAGCCTCCTGACCCCGACTACAGATGGCTACACCTTC	CASSLLTPTTDGYTF
TRBD2	TRBJ2-1	.	TRBV9	TGTGCCAGCAGCGGATCGGGGGGTCGGTCGGGTGAGCAGTTCTTC	CASSGSGGRSGEQFF
.	TRBJ2-7	.	TRBV27	TGTGCCAGCAGTTTATGGCCCCCATTCGGGGGGACAGCCTACGAGCAGTACTTC	CASSLWPPFGGTAYEQYF
.	TRBJ2-1	.	TRBV5-5	TGTGCCAGCAGCTTGGCAGGCTCCTACAATGAGCAGTTCTTC	CASSLAGSYNEQFF
TRBD1	TRBJ2-1	.	TRBV9	TGTGCCAGCAGCGTAGGATCCGGGACAGTTGAGGATGAGCAGTTCTTC	CASSVGSGTVEDEQFF
.	TRBJ2-7	.	TRBV6-1	TGTGCCAGCAGTGGTTTAGGCAGCTCCTACGAGCAGTACTTC	CASSGLGSSYEQYF
TRBD1	TRBJ2-5	.	TRBV7-9	TGTGCCAGCAGCCCGGACAGGGGGCGGTTGGAGACCCAGTACTTC	CASSPDRGRLETQYF
TRBD1	TRBJ2-5	.	TRBV5-4	TGTGCCAGCAGCTCTCCGGGACAGGGAGGAGAGACCCAGTACTTC	CASSSPGQGGETQYF
.	TRBJ1-4	.	TRBV4-1	TGCGCCAGCAGCCTCCCGAGGAAGGGGAATGAAAAACTGTTTTTT	CASSLPRKGNEKLFF
TRBD1	TRBJ1-4	.	TRBV5-5	TGTGCCAGCAGCCCTTATGTGACAGGGGCGGCTAATGAAAAACTGTTTTTT	CASSPYVTGAANEKLFF
TRBD2	TRBJ2-3	.	TRBV25-1	TGTGCCAGCAGTGAATACTTACTGGCGGGGGGGAGCACAGATACGCAGTATTTT	CASSEYLLAGGSTDTQYF
.	TRBJ1-1	.	TRBV2	TGTGCCAGCAGTGACACGGTGAACACTGAAGCTTTCTTT	CASSDTVNTEAFF
.	TRBJ2-3	.	TRBV27	TGTGCCAGCAGTTTATCACCGGCAGATACGCAGTATTTT	CASSLSPADTQYF
.	TRBJ1-5	few	TRBV9	TGTGCCAGCAGCGTACAGGGTGACTGGCCCCAGCATTTT	CASSVQGDWPQHF
.	TRBJ2-7	.	TRBV15	TGTGCCACCAGCAGAGATCCGGCGTACGAGCAGTACTTC	CATSRDPAYEQYF
TRBD1	TRBJ1-1	.	TRBV5-6	TGTGCCAGCAGCCCACCCTCGGACAGGGTCGTCACTGAAGCTTTCTTT	CASSPPSDRVVTEAFF
.	TRBJ1-1	.	TRBV19	TGTGCCAGTAAGGGCCAAGGTCAGGGAACTGAAGCTTTCTTT	CASKGQGQGTEAFF
.	TRBJ1-6	few	TRBV5-4	TGTGCCAGCGGGGATATTTATAATTCACCCCTCCACTTT	CASGDIYNSPLHF
.	TRBJ2-3	.	TRBV2	TGTGCCACCAGTCGGGGGACAGATACGCAGTATTTT	CATSRGTDTQYF
TRBD1	TRBJ1-5	.	TRBV19	TGTGCCAGTAGTATCGGACAGGGGGTACATCAGCCCCAGCATTTT	CASSIGQGVHQPQHF
.	TRBJ2-2	.	TRBV4-1	TGCGCCAGCACCACTGGTGCGACAGGGAACACCGGGGAGCTGTTTTTT	CASTTGATGNTGELFF
.	TRBJ2-7	once	TRBV10-2	TGCGCCAGCAGTGAGGATGCAGGGACCTACGAGCAGTACTTC	CASSEDAGTYEQYF
TRBD1	TRBJ1-2	.	TRBV5-6	TGTGCCAGCAGCTTCCTGGGACAGGGGGGAGGCTACACCTTC	CASSFLGQGGGYTF
.	TRBJ2-7	.	TRBV6-1	TGTGCCAGCAAGTTCGCGACGGGACCCTACGAGCAGTACTTC	CASKFATGPYEQYF
TRBD1	TRBJ1-1	few	TRBV5-1	TGCGCCAGCAGCTTGGAGTCAGGGGGCGAAGCTTTCTTT	CASSLESGGEAFF
TRBD1	TRBJ2-7	.	TRBV27	TGTGCCAGCAGTACAGGGGTAATCGCCTACGAGCAGTACTTC	CASSTGVIAYEQYF
.	TRBJ1-1	.	TRBV27	TGTGCCAGCAACCCGGGAGGGGGACCCCGGAACACTGAAGCTTTCTTT	CASNPGGGPRNTEAFF
.	TRBJ2-3	.	TRBV27	TGTGCCAGCAGTACCCCTGGTTTGGGCACAGATACGCAGTATTTT	CASSTPGLGTDTQYF
TRBD2	TRBJ2-1	.	TRBV11-2	TGTGCCAGCAGTGAAAGATCCGGGGGGGTTGTCGATGAGCAGTTCTTC	CASSERSGGVVDEQFF
TRBD1	TRBJ2-5	.	TRBV19	TGTGCCAGTAGTGTGGACAGGCCTCTCCAAGAGACCCAGTACTTC	CASSVDRPLQETQYF
.	TRBJ1-5	.	TRBV6-1	TGTGCCAGCAGTGCGTCCGGGGGGAGCAATCAGCCCCAGCATTTT	CASSASGGSNQPQHF
.	TRBJ1-5	.	TRBV27	TGTGCCAGCAGCCCACGAGGGGGTAGCAATCAGCCCCAGCATTTT	CASSPRGGSNQPQHF
.	TRBJ2-1	.	TRBV5-5	TGTGCCAGCAGCCTAGGACAGAGTCCCAATGAGCAGTTCTTC	CASSLGQSPNEQFF
.	TRBJ2-7	.	TRBV5-5	TGTGCCAGCAGCCTCGGAGGGCCCCTCCTAGGGCAGTACTTC	CASSLGGPLLGQYF
TRBD1	TRBJ1-5	.	TRBV5-6	TGTGCCAGCAGCCTCGGGACAGGGGGCGGGAATCAGCCCCAGCATTTT	CASSLGTGGGNQPQHF
.	TRBJ2-1	.	TRBV5-6	TGTGCCAGCAGCCCCAGCCCAGTTGCGTACAATGAGCAGTTCTTC	CASSPSPVAYNEQFF
TRBD1	TRBJ2-1	.	TRBV6-5	TGTGCCAGCAGTTCCGGGACAGGGGTTAATGAGCAGTTCTTC	CASSSGTGVNEQFF
.	TRBJ2-7	.	TRBV6-5	TGTGCGGTCCAGAGCTCCTACGAGCAGTACTTC	CAVQSSYEQYF
.	TRBJ2-7	.	TRBV5-4	TGTGCCAGCAGCTTGATTGGGCCATCCTACGAGCAGTACTTC	CASSLIGPSYEQYF
TRBD1	TRBJ1-6	.	TRBV30	TGTGCCTGGCTGGGTCCGGGACAGGGTTTAGCAGTATCGTATTCACCCCTCCACTTT	CAWLGPGQGLAVSYSPLHF
TRBD1	TRBJ2-7	.	TRBV7-6	TGTGCCAGCGCGCCGGGACAGTCCTACGAGCAGTACTTC	CASAPGQSYEQYF
TRBD2	TRBJ2-5	.	TRBV2	TGTGCCAGCCGGGGGGACGGAGGGGAGACCCAGTACTTC	CASRGDGGETQYF
.	TRBJ1-1	few	TRBV7-9	TGTGCCAGCAGCCTCGCTCGTTCGTGGACAGACCACACTGAAGCTTTCTTT	CASSLARSWTDHTEAFF